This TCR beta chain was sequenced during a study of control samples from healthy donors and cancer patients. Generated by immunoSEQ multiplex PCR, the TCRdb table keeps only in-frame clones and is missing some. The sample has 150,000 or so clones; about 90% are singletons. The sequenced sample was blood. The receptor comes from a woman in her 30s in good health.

The CDR3 spells CAISEFPRDTGELFF. The DNA of the CDR3 is TGTGCCATCAGTGAGTTCCCCAGGGATACCGGGGAGCTGTTTTTT. This rearrangement joins TRBV10-3 to TRBJ2-2; possible D gene TRBD1, 5 bases. The germline CDR1 and CDR2 sequences are ENHRY and SYGVKD. Trimming removed 1 base at V and 5 bases at J, with 11 bases between. This CDR3 has 15 residues.